This TCR beta chain appears in the sequencing data of a study of blood T cells in healthy people across ages (dated by TCRdb to between 2014 and 2017). For the study in its entirety: In model experiments, template switching captured roughly one uniquely barcoded TCR beta cDNA molecule for every two T cells. Using deep sequencing normalized with unique cDNA molecular identifiers, the study measured how TCR beta repertoire diversity changes with age. Donors were grouped into four age groups: young (average approximately 15 years), middle-aged (39), aged (about 60) and long-lived (over 80). Donors of different ages were randomly distributed across sequencing lanes to avoid experimental bias. Two additional independent replicas of 1 million unique cDNA reads from the same blood draw were analyzed for two donors (one aged 18 to 30 and one aged 80 or older). What the work shows at the level of the full study, not this receptor alone: As age increased, observed TCR beta diversity per million T cells dropped in a roughly linear way, and a significant reduction was already evident by age about 40. A strong correlation was found between observed TCR beta diversity and the percentage of naive T cells measured by flow cytometry. Because profiling used bulk unsorted PBMCs, naive and antigen-experienced compartments could not be compared conclusively. Estimates of total diversity from one million sequenced T cells were regarded as lower bounds and underestimates. Because the CMV infection status of the donors was unknown, age-related changes in expanded clonotypes may potentially have been confounded. Compared with the aged group, more naive CD4+ T cells, fewer expanded clones and increased TCR diversity were shown by the long-lived group, suggesting age selection.

The CDR3 measures 13 amino acids from cysteine to phenylalanine. Of all the DNA, just the CDR3 is kept, 39 bases in frame from base 1. The germline V gene provides CDR1 SGHTA and CDR2 FQGNSA. V gives up 5 bases and J gives up 5 bases, and the segment between their germline ends measures 12 bases. Systemically healthy Caucasian individuals from Russia, about 38 in total and aged about 6 to 90 years, were included as donors. Ten milliliters of peripheral blood were drawn from each donor into EDTA-treated Vacutainer tubes. Ficoll-Paque density-gradient centrifugation was used to isolate PBMCs, with at least 6.5 million obtained per sample. Trizol reagent was used to extract total RNA from PBMCs, with at least 5 micrograms per sample. Naive CD45RAhigh/CD27high T cell percentages were measured by flow cytometry on a PBMC aliquot from every donor. Receptor amplification or capture employed 5' RACE. These reads were obtained on an Illumina HiSeq 2500. A second PCR of about 6 to 12 cycles was run with a J-beta primer mix and a sample-barcoded 5' primer. A unique molecular identifier was introduced onto each TCR beta cDNA molecule by a template-switch 5' adaptor carrying 12 random nucleotides. At least 2.5 million CDR3-containing paired-end reads were obtained from each sample. All of the RNA was converted into first-strand cDNA using the Mint cDNA synthesis kit, with a TRBC-specific oligonucleotide serving as the primer. Following uracil-DNA glycosylase treatment, a first 18-cycle PCR with universal primers M1SS and BC2_uni_R was performed on all cDNA. Concerning the study's data processing: For normalization, 1 million high-quality reads were randomly selected from each sample, with every read carrying a distinct molecular identifier. Reads with shared molecular identifiers were discarded instead of being binned into consensus sequences. CDR3 identification, clonotype clustering and error correction used MiTCR with a Q25 quality threshold and the strictest error-elimination algorithm. A nonparametric unseen species model using Euler transformation provided a lower-bound estimate of total TCR beta diversity. The public reads were run again by TCRdb, first through fastp at Q25 and then through MiXCR, and only productive beta chains were kept. Rows matching on CDR3 protein sequence are summarized as one entry with the most common DNA and genes. Clone size and V and J calls follow TCRdb, not the original study. Present in this sample are over 950,000 distinct CDR3 sequences, more than 30% of which were seen just once. The top ten clones comprise around 14% of the sample.

This clonotype was detected only once. Its antigen target is currently unknown. There are no base qualities to consult, and no much larger clone falls within one base. Material: blood. The TCR comes from a man in his late teens or twenties in good health. The chain is assembled from TRBV7-2 and TRBJ1-1; TRBD1 is a possible D gene, resting on 6 matching bases. The CDR3 is CASSATGYTEAFF. The bases are TGTGCCAGCAGCGCCACAGGGTATACTGAAGCTTTCTTT.